Below are 17 T cell receptor beta chains sequenced from a single sample in a study of blood T cell repertoires in COVID-19. Repertoires were generated with immunoSEQ multiplex PCR, while TCRdb's copy carries only in-frame clones and drops some. Among about 38,000 clones listed, 70% to 90% were seen once. Specimen: peripheral blood. These receptors originate from a man aged 55 to 70 with COVID-19, enrolled during active disease.

The V call is TRBV19, the J call TRBJ1-3; 7 bases agree with TRBD1. There are 14 residues in the CDR3. The V and J ends lost 6 bases and 3 bases, in that order; junction bases with no gene match: 5. Germline lookup yields CDR1 LNHDA and CDR2 SQIVND (reference sequence). CDR3 DNA: TGTGCCAGTAGCAACAGGGGTATTGGAAACACCATATATTTT. Its translation: CASSNRGIGNTIYF.

The chain couples TRBV19 to TRBJ1-6; the D gene is possibly TRBD1 (5 bases). The CDR3 is 14 residues long. The germline CDR1 and CDR2 sequences are LNHDA and SQIVND (reference sequence). V was shortened by 7 bases and J by 7 bases, with 14 bases between the two germline ends. CDR3 residues: CASKGAGNNSPLHF. The CDR3 bases are TGTGCCAGTAAAGGGGCAGGGAACAATTCACCCCTCCACTTT. The variable domain in full, with the rest retrieved from reference TRBV19 and TRBJ1-6, is DGGITQSPKYLFRKEGQNVTLSCEQNLNHDAMYWYRQDPGQGLRLIYYSQIVNDFQKGDIAEGYSVSREKKESFPLTVTSAQKNPTAFYLCASKGAGNNSPLHFGNGTRLTVT.

V and J are TRBV6-6 and TRBJ1-1; D is possibly TRBD1 (5 bases). The CDR3 is 16 residues long. Deletions cut 6 bases from V and 0 bases from J, with 17 bases between. Germline assignment: CDR1 MNHNY and CDR2 SVGAGI (reference sequence). The CDR3 DNA reads as TGTGCCAGCAGCCTTTGGACAATTACCTTGAACACTGAAGCTTTCTTT. Amino acids: CASSLWTITLNTEAFF.

This chain joins TRBV6-5 and TRBJ1-2; 8 nucleotides agree with TRBD1. The germline CDR1 and CDR2 sequences are MNHEY and SVGAGI. This CDR3 is 14 amino acids long. J lost 3 bases, V lost 7 bases, and 7 bases had no gene match. CDR3 region: CASKNRGEDYGYTF. CDR3 sequence (DNA): TGTGCCAGCAAGAACAGGGGGGAAGACTATGGCTACACCTTC.

CDR3 region: CASSFGTDWEQYF. CDR3 coding DNA: TGTGCCAGCAGCTTCGGGACAGATTGGGAGCAGTACTTC. The chain couples TRBV5-6 to TRBJ2-7; 7 bases are shared with TRBD1. The CDR3 is made up of 13 amino acids. The germline V gene has CDR1 SGHDT and CDR2 YYEEEE. Germline trimming cut 2 bases from V and 7 bases from J; bases unmatched to any gene: 6.

The chain carries TRBV30 and TRBJ2-5; possible D gene TRBD2, 6 bases. Between the trimmed V and J ends, which lost 4 bases and 5 bases, there was a span of 17 bases. CDR3 length: 14 residues. The V gene's germline CDR1 is GTSNPN and CDR2 SVGIG (reference sequence). The CDR3 spells CAWTLSGHLETQYF. In DNA form, the CDR3 reads TGTGCCTGGACCCTGAGCGGGCATCTGGAGACCCAGTACTTC.

The V call is TRBV5-1, the J call TRBJ2-1, with 7 bases aligning to TRBD1. V was clipped by 0 bases and J by 1 base; unmatched bases: 4. CDR3 length equals 16 residues. Germline CDR1 is SGHRS and CDR2 is YFSETQ. The CDR3 is CASSLDSGGSYNEQFF. CDR3 DNA sequence: TGCGCCAGCAGCTTGGATTCAGGGGGATCCTACAATGAGCAGTTCTTC.

The chain recombines TRBV3-1 (or the pseudogene TRBV3-2) with TRBJ2-7; 11 nucleotides line up with TRBD2. Germline trimming cut 1 base from V and 2 bases from J; bases unmatched to any gene: 1. Germline V CDR1 and CDR2: LGHDT, YNNKEL (reference sequence). This CDR3 has 15 residues. The CDR3 DNA reads as TGTGCCAGCAGCCAAGTGACTAGCGGGGCCTACGAGCAGTACTTC. Translating it yields CASSQVTSGAYEQYF.

The chain employs TRBV7-2 and TRBJ1-5; 9 positions agree with TRBD1. The length of the CDR3 is 15 residues. V lost 5 bases to trimming and J lost 3 bases; unmatched junction nucleotides: 5. Germline values: CDR1 SGHTA, CDR2 FQGNSA. CDR3 amino acids: CASSLGTGFNQPQHF. As DNA, the CDR3 is TGTGCCAGCAGCCTAGGGACAGGGTTCAATCAGCCCCAGCATTTT. The whole variable domain, filled in from reference TRBV7-2 and TRBJ1-5, reads GAGVSQSPSNKVTEKGKDVELRCDPISGHTALYWYRQSLGQGLEFLIYFQGNSAPDKSGLPSDRFSAERTGGSVSTLTIQRTQQEDSAVYLCASSLGTGFNQPQHFGDGTRLSIL.

This rearrangement joins TRBV30 to TRBJ2-7; 7 bases align to TRBD2. This CDR3 comprises 13 residues. The V gene end was trimmed by 2 bases and the J gene end by 7 bases; junction bases not matched to a gene: 8. Germline CDR1 reads GTSNPN; CDR2 reads SVGIG (reference sequence). This chain's CDR3 is CAWSKAGVGEQYF. CDR3 sequence (DNA): TGTGCCTGGAGTAAGGCGGGAGTGGGGGAGCAGTACTTC.

The rearrangement links TRBV2 to TRBJ2-7, with 15 bases identical to TRBD2. CDR1 SNHLY and CDR2 FYNNEI come from the germline V gene. The CDR3 extends over 16 amino acids. The junction had 1 base not matched to a gene; V was cut back by 4 bases and J by 0 bases. The chain's CDR3 is CASSGTSGGDSYEQYF. The CDR3 coding sequence is TGTGCCAGCAGTGGGACTAGCGGGGGGGACTCCTACGAGCAGTACTTC.

This sequence joins TRBV3-1 (or the pseudogene TRBV3-2) and TRBJ2-1; TRBD2 aligns across 7 bases. CDR3 length equals 17 residues. Germline V CDR1 and CDR2: LGHDT, YNNKEL (reference sequence). Trimming cost V 2 bases and J 4 bases; bases outside gene matches: 11. The chain's CDR3 is CASSQIKTSLPYNEQFF. CDR3 nucleotides: TGTGCCAGCAGCCAAATTAAGACTAGCCTCCCTTACAATGAGCAGTTCTTC.

The chain employs TRBV9 and TRBJ2-1, with TRBD2 matching 8 bases. This CDR3 is 16 amino acids long. The trim removed 0 bases at V and 2 bases at J, leaving 4 bases unmatched. The germline V gene has CDR1 SGDLS and CDR2 YYNGEE. The CDR3 DNA reads as TGTGCCAGCAGCGTAGGGACTAGCCCCACCTACAATGAGCAGTTCTTC. Amino acids: CASSVGTSPTYNEQFF.

This rearrangement joins TRBV19 to TRBJ2-1, with TRBD2 matching 10 bases. Germline values: CDR1 LNHDA, CDR2 SQIVND (reference sequence). The CDR3 covers 17 residues. J lost 4 bases, V lost 4 bases, and 10 bases had no gene match. As DNA, the CDR3 is TGTGCCAGTAGTACCCGGACTAGCGGCCAGACTTACAATGAGCAGTTCTTC. Amino acids: CASSTRTSGQTYNEQFF.

The chain uses TRBV12-3 or TRBV12-4 and TRBJ2-3, with a tentative D call TRBD2 (5 bases). The CDR3 spans 12 residues. The V gene lost 4 bases and the J gene lost 14 bases, with 16 bases spanning the gap. CDR3 nucleotide sequence: TGTGCCAGCAGTTGGGGAGTATCGGACCCGTATTTT. It translates to CASSWGVSDPYF.

This chain connects TRBV28 to TRBJ1-5, with a tentative D call TRBD1 (5 bases). Germline V CDR1 and CDR2: MDHEN, SYDVKM. The V end was cut by 7 bases, the J end by 5 bases, with 18 bases between. This CDR3 spans 15 amino acids. The chain's CDR3 is CASNLHRSGYQPQHF. The DNA for the CDR3 is TGTGCCAGCAACCTCCACAGGTCAGGTTATCAGCCCCAGCATTTT. The entire variable domain, with the rest obtained from reference TRBV28 and TRBJ1-5, is as follows: DVKVTQSSRYLVKRTGEKVFLECVQDMDHENMFWYRQDPGLGLRLIYFSYDVKMKEKGDIPEGYSVSREKKERFSLILESASTNQTSMYLCASNLHRSGYQPQHFGDGTRLSIL.

V gene TRBV5-5 combines with J gene TRBJ2-3; 11 bases map to TRBD1. The length of the CDR3 is 15 residues. The junction had 6 bases not matched to a gene; V was cut back by 5 bases and J by 4 bases. Germline V CDR1 and CDR2: SGHKS, YYEKEE (reference sequence). The CDR3 DNA reads TGTGCCAGCAGGTCGGACAGGGGGCAAGCAGATACGCAGTATTTT. It specifies CASRSDRGQADTQYF.